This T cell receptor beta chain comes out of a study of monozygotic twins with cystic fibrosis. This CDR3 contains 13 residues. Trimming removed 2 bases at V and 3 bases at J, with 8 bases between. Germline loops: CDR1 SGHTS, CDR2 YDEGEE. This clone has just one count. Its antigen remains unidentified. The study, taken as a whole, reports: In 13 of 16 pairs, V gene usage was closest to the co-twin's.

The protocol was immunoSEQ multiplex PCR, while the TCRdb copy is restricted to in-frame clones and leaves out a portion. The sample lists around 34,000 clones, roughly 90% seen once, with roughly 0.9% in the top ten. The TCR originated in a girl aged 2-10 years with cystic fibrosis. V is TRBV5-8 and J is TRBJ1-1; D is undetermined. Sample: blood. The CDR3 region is CASSFSWDTEAFF. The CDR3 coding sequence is TGTGCCAGCAGCTTTTCCTGGGACACTGAAGCTTTCTTT. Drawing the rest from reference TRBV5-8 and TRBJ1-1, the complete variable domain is EAGVTQSPTHLIKTRGQQATLRCSPISGHTSVYWYQQALGLGLQFLLWYDEGEERNRGNFPPRFSGRQFPNYSSELNVNALELEDSALYLCASSFSWDTEAFFGQGTRLTVV.